A single sample is the source of the 12 T cell receptor beta chains below, sequenced in a study of lymphopenia after photon versus proton radiotherapy. The assay was immunoSEQ multiplex PCR, and TCRdb's table has in-frame clones only and misses some. The data hold thousands of clones, with about four fifths observed a single time. The sample was peripheral blood, taken from a patient treated with photon-based radiotherapy. These receptors were obtained from a man aged 30 to 39 with gastric cancer.

There are a few counts of this clone. The chain links TRBV11-3 to TRBJ2-5; unclear D gene. This CDR3 spans 13 amino acids. The V and J ends lost 8 bases and 2 bases respectively, with 12 bases between them. Germline-derived CDR1 and CDR2 are SGHNT and YENEEA. The CDR3 sequence: CASRRSEQETQYF. The DNA for the CDR3 is TGTGCCAGCCGCCGGTCTGAGCAAGAGACCCAGTACTTC. Full variable domain (outside the CDR3, taken from reference TRBV11-3 and TRBJ2-5): EAGVVQSPRYKIIEKKQPVAFWCNPISGHNTLYWYLQNLGQGPELLIRYENEEAVDDSQLPKDRFSAERLKGVDSTLKIQPAELGDSAVYLCASRRSEQETQYFGPGTRLLVL.

This chain links TRBV2 with TRBJ1-1, with D hard to call. The CDR3 is made up of 13 amino acids. Trimming shortened V by 0 bases and J by 5 bases, and 7 bases separated the two germline ends. Per germline, CDR1 SNHLY and CDR2 FYNNEI. The CDR3 reads CASSEAPGTEAFF. In nucleotides, the CDR3 is TGTGCCAGCAGTGAAGCGCCTGGTACTGAAGCTTTCTTT. Looking up the rest from reference TRBV2 and TRBJ1-1 gives the full variable domain: EPEVTQTPSHQVTQMGQEVILRCVPISNHLYFYWYRQILGQKVEFLVSFYNNEISEKSEIFDDQFSVERPDGSNFTLKIRSTKLEDSAMYFCASSEAPGTEAFFGQGTRLTVV.

The CDR3 DNA reads TGTGCCAGCAGCTTAGTACAGCTCCGCACAGATACGCAGTATTTT. It translates to CASSLVQLRTDTQYF. The V gene is TRBV7-9, the J gene TRBJ2-3; no reliable D call. Trimming took 1 base from V and 1 from J, leaving 9 bases between them. The germline V gene has CDR1 SEHNR and CDR2 FQNEAQ (reference sequence). There are 15 residues in the CDR3.

The V call is TRBV5-1, the J call TRBJ1-4; no clear D. The germline CDR1 and CDR2 sequences are SGHRS and YFSETQ. The V gene lost 0 bases and the J gene lost 15 bases, with 15 bases spanning the gap. The CDR3 is made up of 13 amino acids. CDR3 coding DNA: TGCGCCAGCAGCTTGGATCTTGAATACGAGTTGTTTTTT. It translates to CASSLDLEYELFF.

This rearrangement joins TRBV7-3 to TRBJ2-1; tentative D call: TRBD2 (5 bases). Trimming took 0 bases from V and 2 from J, leaving 8 bases between them. The CDR3 spans 15 residues. From germline, CDR1 is SGHTA and CDR2 FQGTGA. CDR3 amino acids: CASSLTERTYNEQFF. The CDR3 nucleotides read TGTGCCAGCAGCTTAACGGAGCGGACCTACAATGAGCAGTTCTTC.

In this sample, this clone turned up once. The chain employs TRBV2 and TRBJ2-1; perhaps TRBD2 as D (5 bases). The germline V and J ends were trimmed by 8 bases and 5 bases, with 13 bases remaining between them. Germline values: CDR1 SNHLY, CDR2 FYNNEI. The CDR3 covers 13 residues. In DNA form, the CDR3 reads TGTGCCAGCTCTAGCCCCAGGCACAATGAGCAGTTCTTC. Protein product: CASSSPRHNEQFF.

V and J are TRBV5-4 and TRBJ2-7; D unclear. CDR3 length: 13 amino acids. Deletions cut 7 bases from V and 2 bases from J, with 13 bases between. Germline CDR1 SGHNT, CDR2 YYREEE (reference sequence). The CDR3 sequence is CASYRWGTYEQYF. The CDR3 nucleotides are TGTGCCAGCTATCGTTGGGGAACCTACGAGCAGTACTTC.

The J gene is TRBJ2-1, the V gene TRBV5-1; 9 bases fit TRBD1. V lost 0 bases to trimming and J lost 4 bases; unmatched junction nucleotides: 5. Germline V CDR1 and CDR2: SGHRS, YFSETQ. The CDR3 is 16 residues long. The CDR3 DNA reads TGCGCCAGCAGCTTGGACAGGACAGGGGATTACAATGAGCAGTTCTTC. This translates into CASSLDRTGDYNEQFF.

For the CDR3, the DNA is TGTGCCAGCAGTTCACCGGGACGGGGCCGTGGCTACACCTTC. Its protein is CASSSPGRGRGYTF. The chain uses TRBV28 and TRBJ1-2, with D maybe TRBD1 (5 bases). V was shortened by 4 bases and J by 7 bases, with 16 bases between the two germline ends. In germline, CDR1 is MDHEN, CDR2 SYDVKM. This CDR3 has 14 residues.

In this sample, this clone turned up a few times. The chain couples TRBV25-1 to TRBJ1-2; a possible D gene is TRBD1 (5 bases). In germline, CDR1 is MGHDK, CDR2 SYGVNS. The CDR3 covers 14 residues. Trimming cost V 1 base and J 7 bases, with 13 bases left between them. The CDR3 DNA follows: TGTGCCAGCAGTGAATCAGGGACCCTGGCTGGCTACACCTTC. Protein: CASSESGTLAGYTF.

The V gene is TRBV7-2, the J gene TRBJ2-7; D is possibly TRBD2 (5 bases). Per germline, CDR1 SGHTA and CDR2 FQGNSA. The CDR3 has 13 residues. Trimming cost V 4 bases and J 5 bases, with 12 bases left between them. The CDR3 spells CASSSGPGDEQYF. The CDR3 DNA is TGTGCCAGCAGCTCCGGGCCCGGGGACGAGCAGTACTTC.

The CDR3 DNA is TGTGCCAGCAGTCGGATAGGACAGAACACTGAAGCTTTCTTT. This translates into CASSRIGQNTEAFF. J is TRBJ1-1 and V is TRBV6-5, with TRBD1 as a possible D gene (5 bases). The CDR3 totals 14 residues. Deletions cut 5 bases from V and 1 base from J, with 11 bases between. From germline, CDR1 is MNHEY and CDR2 SVGAGI.